This is a list of T cell receptor beta chains from one sample in a study of monozygotic twins with inflammatory bowel disease. TCRdb reprocessed the 5' RACE reads and keeps a single row for each CDR3 protein, giving no DNA. Its clone listing holds some 170,000 distinct CDR3 sequences. The sample comprised blood. The origin of the receptors is a human donor with ulcerative colitis or Crohn's disease, or a healthy co-twin of an affected twin (not recorded which). Each CDR3 is given with its conserved first and last residue.

TRBJ1-2	15	TRBV20-1	CSARGDDQGIYGYTF
TRBJ2-1	20	TRBV25-1	CARINDMRDRVRTSPNEQFF
TRBJ2-7	16	TRBV7-2	CASSFSGAGDDYEQYF
TRBJ2-3	13	TRBV5-1	CASSLAGADTQYF
TRBJ1-1	14	TRBV19	CASSMAGGRTEAFF
TRBJ1-4	14	TRBV11-2	CASSLEWTVEKLFF
TRBJ1-6	13	TRBV6-1	CASRPDRDSPLHF
TRBJ2-1	13	TRBV29-1	CSARTGNYNEQFF
TRBJ2-1	14	TRBV24-1	CATSLGQGVNEQFF
TRBJ1-5	12	TRBV7-2	CASSRLEWPQHF
TRBJ1-5	15	TRBV7-9	CASSSGTGLNQPQHF
TRBJ1-4	14	TRBV10-3	CAISDGGRVEKLFF
TRBJ2-5	14	TRBV10-3	CAISARTAQETQYF
TRBJ2-7	14	TRBV5-4	CASSHTPGGYEQYF
TRBJ2-7	11	TRBV12-3/TRBV12-4	CASSSGDEQYF
TRBJ2-3	14	TRBV27	CASRLAGGTDTQYF
TRBJ2-7	13	TRBV3-1	CASSPWDSYEQYF
TRBJ2-1	13	TRBV5-1	CASSVGQGDEQFF
TRBJ1-5	14	TRBV18	CASSYDRSNQPQHF
TRBJ2-7	11	TRBV2	CASIKGYEQYF
TRBJ2-7	14	TRBV20-1	CSASFAGVRYEQYF
TRBJ2-2	16	TRBV5-4	CASSIGGNLNTGELFF
TRBJ2-5	14	TRBV5-1	CASSSPGTSETQYF
TRBJ2-1	14	TRBV27	CASRWGQGADEQFF
TRBJ2-3	16	TRBV30	CAWSVGSGGDADTQYF
TRBJ2-1	15	TRBV28	CASSPTSPAYNEQFF
TRBJ1-1	17	TRBV4-1	CASSQVGQGLRNTEAFF
TRBJ2-7	16	TRBV7-9	CASSPGAGQGYYEQYF